This entry features one T cell receptor (beta chain) sequence. Germline V gives CDR1 SGHRS, CDR2 YFSETQ. V gave up 6 bases and J gave up 4 bases; unmatched junction bases: 7. This CDR3 comprises 14 residues. Original methodology: Amplification from reference gene primers served as the basis for estimated nucleated cell counts. Assay used: immunoSEQ multiplex PCR; TCRdb lists only in-frame clones, some missing. Clone size and V and J calls were adopted from that table, with D and trimming inferred from the DNA. Of some 200,000 clones in the sample, roughly nine tenths were seen once. The data originate from a study of blood T cell repertoires in COVID-19. Study summary: Spain, Italy and the United States supplied samples that represented acute and convalescent COVID-19. Sources were T cells, B-cell-depleted T cells, or PBMCs; the material itself was cDNA or gDNA.

The chain carries TRBV5-1 and TRBJ2-7; 10 bases agree with TRBD2. This TCR was sampled from a man aged 70 or older with acute or convalescent COVID-19. Sequenced sample: peripheral blood. The CDR3 loop reads CASKGTSGNYEQYF. The CDR3 region has the DNA TGCGCCAGCAAAGGTACTAGCGGGAATTACGAGCAGTACTTC.